The text below deals with one T cell receptor (beta chain). These data come from a study of graft-versus-host responses after intestinal transplantation. Study-wide background: Multivisceral, liver-intestinal, or isolated intestinal transplants were performed in recipients. The recipients all started with anti-thymocyte globulin induction and then took tacrolimus and steroids for three to four years.

Study findings and constraints: Recipient marrow showed GvH clones, some seen first in ileum or blood.

Stimulators, approximately 200,000 irradiated and violet-dye-labeled cells, were plated with approximately 200,000 CFSE-labeled responder cells. Sorting after the reaction isolated proliferating CFSE-low CD3+CD4+ and CD3+CD8+ responders. TCRdb's copy holds only in-frame clones and misses some; the assay was immunoSEQ multiplex PCR. This table has 20,000 to 25,000 clones, roughly 43% appearing once. CDR1 is SGHTA and CDR2 is FQGTGA in the germline V gene. The CDR3 spans 11 residues. V was pared by 4 bases and J by 6 bases, with 4 bases between. Specimen: alloreactive CD8+ T cells from a mixed lymphocyte reaction culture, collected before intestinal transplant. Described subset: CFSE-low proliferating T cells sorted from approximately six-day pre-transplant mixed lymphocyte reaction (GvH or HvG direction). The V call is TRBV7-3, the J call TRBJ2-1, with no clear D. The receptor's source is a human patient who received an intestinal transplant. The CDR3 protein is CASSSTNEQFF. The CDR3 DNA is TGTGCCAGCAGCTCAACCAATGAGCAGTTCTTC.